The next 12 T cell receptor beta chains were all read from a single sample in a study of blood T cell repertoires in COVID-19. Some clones are missing from TCRdb's copy, which holds only in-frame ones; the method was immunoSEQ multiplex PCR. The sample holds some 200,000 clones, about four fifths seen once. The sample was PBMCs or T cells enriched from blood (not recorded which). The receptor set was obtained from a middle-aged woman with acute COVID-19.

The chain combines TRBV11-2 with TRBJ2-7; 7 bases map to TRBD2. The CDR3 covers 16 residues. V shed 5 bases and J 4 bases; nucleotides not matched to a gene: 14. Germline V gives CDR1 SGHAT, CDR2 FQNNGV. The CDR3 loop is CASSLLPGEGQYEQYF. The CDR3, as DNA: TGTGCCAGCAGCCTTCTCCCGGGGGAGGGTCAATACGAGCAGTACTTC.

The J gene is TRBJ2-7, the V gene TRBV7-9; D uncertain. This CDR3 spans 12 amino acids. The V and J ends lost 5 bases and 2 bases respectively, with 7 bases between them. Germline-derived CDR1 and CDR2 are SEHNR and FQNEAQ (reference sequence). The CDR3 is CASSAGAYEQYF. As DNA, the CDR3 is TGTGCCAGCAGCGCTGGAGCCTACGAGCAGTACTTC.

The chain has TRBV5-4 and TRBJ1-1, with unresolved D. Germline loops: CDR1 SGHNT, CDR2 YYREEE (reference sequence). Trimming pared 4 bases from V and 3 bases from J, leaving 10 bases between. This CDR3 contains 13 residues. The CDR3 coding sequence is TGTGCCAGCAGCACTCGGGTCCACACTGAAGCTTTCTTT. Its translation is CASSTRVHTEAFF.

This chain joins TRBV9 and TRBJ2-1, with 7 bases lining up with TRBD2. Germline-derived CDR1 and CDR2 are SGDLS and YYNGEE. The CDR3 spans 12 residues. V lost 1 base to trimming and J lost 9 bases; unmatched junction nucleotides: 1. The CDR3 bases are TGTGCCAGCAGCGTATGGGGGGGTGAGCAGTTCTTC. Its protein is CASSVWGGEQFF.

The J gene is TRBJ2-3, the V gene TRBV9; 9 nucleotides agree with TRBD1. CDR3 length equals 15 residues. V shed 5 bases and J 2 bases; nucleotides not matched to a gene: 6. Germline V gene sequence: CDR1 SGDLS, CDR2 YYNGEE. CDR3 bases: TGTGCCAGCAGTCAGTTACAGGGGGCCACAGATACGCAGTATTTT. This codes for CASSQLQGATDTQYF.

The V and J genes are TRBV5-5 and TRBJ1-4; the D gene is possibly TRBD1 (5 bases). Germline V lookup: CDR1 SGHKS, CDR2 YYEKEE (reference sequence). The CDR3 has 17 residues. V was clipped by 2 bases and J by 5 bases, with 19 bases between them. Here the CDR3 reads CASSLGLSRGGNEKLFF. The CDR3 coding sequence is TGTGCCAGCAGCTTAGGTCTTTCGAGGGGAGGGAATGAAAAACTGTTTTTT. The variable domain in full, with the rest retrieved from reference TRBV5-5 and TRBJ1-4, is DAGVTQSPTHLIKTRGQQVTLRCSPISGHKSVSWYQQVLGQGPQFIFQYYEKEERGRGNFPDRFSARQFPNYSSELNVNALLLGDSALYLCASSLGLSRGGNEKLFFGSGTQLSVL.

This clone was counted only a few times. The rearrangement joins TRBV29-1 to TRBJ2-3, with D maybe TRBD1 (6 bases). This CDR3 region has 18 residues. Germline values: CDR1 SQVTM, CDR2 ANQGSEA. With 6 bases removed from V and 2 bases from J, the gap between germline ends came to 27 bases. The CDR3 loop reads CSVYPGQGLLEHTDTQYF. DNA of the CDR3: TGCAGCGTGTACCCGGGACAAGGCCTTTTGGAGCACACAGATACGCAGTATTTT.

The chain couples TRBV13 to TRBJ1-1; possible D gene TRBD1, 5 bases. CDR1 and CDR2 from the germline V gene are PRHDT and FYEKMQ (reference sequence). Trimming took 5 bases from V and 4 from J, leaving 14 bases between them. The CDR3 is 14 amino acids. Here the CDR3 DNA reads TGTGCCAGCAGCGAGAAGATGGGGGGCACTGAAGCTTTCTTT. Protein sequence: CASSEKMGGTEAFF.

The chain joins TRBV10-1 to TRBJ1-5; D is unresolved. V shed 7 bases and J shed 6 bases, with 4 bases lying between them. Germline CDR1 WNHNN, CDR2 SYGVQD (reference sequence). The CDR3 consists of 10 residues. The CDR3 sequence is CASKSQPQHF. In nucleotides, the CDR3 is TGCGCCAGCAAGAGTCAGCCCCAGCATTTT.

The CDR3 reads CASSSGGGTDTQYF. In DNA form, the CDR3 reads TGTGCCAGCAGCAGCGGGGGGGGCACAGATACGCAGTATTTT. The genes are TRBV7-2 and TRBJ2-3; 10 nucleotides line up with TRBD2. The CDR3 runs to 14 residues. The V segment lost 5 bases and the J segment 1 base; nucleotides outside the gene matches: 0. Germline CDR1 SGHTA, CDR2 FQGNSA. Filled out from reference TRBV7-2 and TRBJ2-3, the complete variable domain reads GAGVSQSPSNKVTEKGKDVELRCDPISGHTALYWYRQSLGQGLEFLIYFQGNSAPDKSGLPSDRFSAERTGGSVSTLTIQRTQQEDSAVYLCASSSGGGTDTQYFGPGTRLTVL.

The rearrangement uses TRBV7-7 and TRBJ2-1, with a tentative D call TRBD1 (5 bases). The germline V and J ends were trimmed by 1 base and 5 bases, with 12 bases remaining between them. The CDR3 covers 15 residues. The germline gives CDR1 SSHAT, CDR2 FNYEAQ (reference sequence). The CDR3 DNA reads as TGTGCCAGCAGCTTAGGGCAGGGCGACCACAATGAGCAGTTCTTC. Protein sequence: CASSLGQGDHNEQFF. Full variable domain (remainder filled in from reference TRBV7-7 and TRBJ2-1): GAGVSQSPRYKVTKRGQDVTLRCDPISSHATLYWYQQALGQGPEFLTYFNYEAQPDKSGLPSDRFSAERPEGSISTLTIQRTEQRDSAMYRCASSLGQGDHNEQFFGPGTRLTVL.

This sequence joins TRBV5-1 and TRBJ1-6, with 7 nucleotides matching TRBD1. Germline V gene lookup returns CDR1 SGHRS and CDR2 YFSETQ. The CDR3 has 14 residues. Losses at the gene ends were 2 bases for V and 7 bases for J; bases not matched to a gene: 3. The CDR3 spells CASSFGTENSPLHF. Here the CDR3 DNA reads TGCGCCAGCAGCTTCGGGACAGAGAATTCACCCCTCCACTTT.